A single sample gave rise to the 11 T cell receptor beta chains below, sequenced in a study of cytomegalovirus exposure and HLA in healthy donors (dated by TCRdb to 2016 to 2017). Library method: the immunoSEQ multiplex PCR assay. TCRdb carries this immuneACCESS record with in-frame sequences only. Its versions omit some clonotypes, under half of them owing to an unresolved V gene in the studies checked, with the rest unexplained. The sample yields under 200,000 clones; nearly 90% were counted once. 4% to 5% of the sample rests with the top ten. Source material: PBMCs. All receptors derive from a man between 18 and 29 years old in good health and CMV-seropositive.

The rearrangement uses TRBV10-3 and TRBJ2-7; 8 nucleotides line up with TRBD1. V lost 2 bases to trimming and J lost 4 bases; unmatched junction nucleotides: 16. Germline V gives CDR1 ENHRY, CDR2 SYGVKD. The CDR3 extends over 18 amino acids. CDR3 protein: CAISEDAFGGQGRYEQYF. As DNA, the CDR3 is TGTGCCATCAGTGAGGACGCCTTCGGCGGACAGGGACGGTACGAGCAGTACTTC.

This rearrangement joins TRBV6-1 to TRBJ1-1, with D unclear. This CDR3 comprises 13 residues. Germline V lookup: CDR1 MNHNS, CDR2 SASEGT. The ends were cut back, 6 bases at V and 1 base at J, with 9 bases in the middle. The CDR3 protein is CASRNRENTEAFF. As DNA, the CDR3 is TGTGCCAGCAGGAACAGAGAGAACACTGAAGCTTTCTTT.

There are a few counts of this clone. The chain combines TRBV6-1 with TRBJ2-7, with 9 bases fitting TRBD1. Germline V CDR1 and CDR2: MNHNS, SASEGT. V trimming: 3 bases; J trimming: 3 bases; junction bases outside the gene matches: 6. The CDR3 spans 15 residues. CDR3 residues: CASSDRTGENYEQYF. The CDR3 DNA is TGTGCCAGCAGTGATAGGACAGGGGAGAACTACGAGCAGTACTTC.

The genes are TRBV5-1 and TRBJ2-5; 8 bases align to TRBD2. From germline, CDR1 is SGHRS and CDR2 YFSETQ. Unmatched junction bases numbered 7, after V lost 4 bases and J lost 2 bases. This CDR3 has 15 amino acids. The CDR3 loop is CASSLLGLAQETQYF. The CDR3 DNA is TGCGCCAGCAGCCTCTTAGGACTAGCACAAGAGACCCAGTACTTC.

The sample holds a few counts of this clone. The CDR3 nucleotides read TGTGCCAGCAGCTTAGGCGACGGGTATGGCTACACCTTC. Its translation is CASSLGDGYGYTF. The chain employs TRBV7-9 and TRBJ1-2; D not resolved. Per germline, CDR1 SEHNR and CDR2 FQNEAQ (reference sequence). The length of the CDR3 is 13 residues. Trimming left V 1 base short and J 5 bases short, with 8 bases between.

J is TRBJ1-5 and V is TRBV27; D is perhaps TRBD1 (5 bases). Germline V CDR1 and CDR2: MNHEY, SMNVEV (reference sequence). With 0 bases removed from V and 3 bases from J, the gap between germline ends came to 9 bases. The CDR3 runs to 15 residues. The CDR3 nucleotides read TGTGCCAGCAGTTTATCACCAGGGTTCAATCAGCCCCAGCATTTT. Its translation is CASSLSPGFNQPQHF.

V and J are TRBV7-3 and TRBJ2-1; TRBD2 aligns across 8 bases. The germline gives CDR1 SGHTA, CDR2 FQGTGA. V lost 6 bases, J lost 8 bases, and 12 bases stayed unmatched. The CDR3 length is 15 residues. CDR3 in amino acids: CASSYQTGGPHEQFF. Here the CDR3 DNA reads TGTGCCAGCAGTTATCAGACGGGAGGGCCCCATGAGCAGTTCTTC. Full variable domain (missing parts from reference TRBV7-3 and TRBJ2-1): GAGVSQTPSNKVTEKGKYVELRCDPISGHTALYWYRQSLGQGPEFLIYFQGTGAADDSGLPNDRFFAVRPEGSVSTLKIQRTERGDSAVYLCASSYQTGGPHEQFFGPGTRLTVL.

The chain recombines TRBV7-9 with TRBJ2-5; TRBD2 matches at 12 bases. Trimming took 5 bases from V and 5 from J; bases not matched to a gene: 15. The germline V gene encodes CDR1 SEHNR and CDR2 FQNEAQ (reference sequence). This CDR3 is built from 18 residues. CDR3 DNA: TGTGCCAGCAGCCCACGGAGACTAGCGGGGGAGGTGGGGGAGACCCAGTACTTC. The encoded protein is CASSPRRLAGEVGETQYF.

This sequence joins TRBV6-5 and TRBJ1-5, with 8 nucleotides matching TRBD1. After removal of 10 bases from V and 6 bases from J, the junction contained 5 bases not matched to a gene. Germline CDR1 reads MNHEY; CDR2 reads SVGAGI. The CDR3 sequence is 12 residues long. CDR3 loop: CATRQGSQPQHF. CDR3 in DNA: TGTGCCACCAGACAGGGGTCTCAGCCCCAGCATTTT.

The V and J genes are TRBV27 and TRBJ1-2; a weak D match, TRBD1 (5 bases). Trimming cost V 3 bases and J 3 bases, with 14 bases left between them. The CDR3 is 15 amino acids. Looked up from germline, CDR1 is MNHEY and CDR2 is SMNVEV (reference sequence). The CDR3 DNA reads TGTGCCAGCAGTTTGGCGGAGGGGAGTGACTATGGCTACACCTTC. Protein: CASSLAEGSDYGYTF.

The V call is TRBV11-2, the J call TRBJ2-2, with D unclear. Trimming shortened V by 4 bases and J by 7 bases, and 10 bases separated the two germline ends. Germline-derived CDR1 and CDR2 are SGHAT and FQNNGV. The CDR3 has 13 amino acids. The CDR3 spells CASSSPQSGELFF. The CDR3, as DNA: TGTGCCAGCAGCTCTCCACAGAGCGGGGAGCTGTTTTTT.